This T cell receptor (beta chain) was documented in a study of blood T cell repertoires in COVID-19. In the study overall: Sites in the United States, Italy and Spain provided acute and convalescent COVID-19 samples. Sources were T cells, B-cell-depleted T cells, or PBMCs; the material itself was cDNA or gDNA.

Per the study methods: Amplification with reference gene primers provided the estimates of nucleated cell counts. Data came from immunoSEQ multiplex PCR; TCRdb stores just in-frame clones and leaves some out. The D gene and trimming were derived from the DNA, and the V and J assignments and clone size from that table. The sample holds roughly 240,000 clones, 75% to 90% seen once. This CDR3 spans 16 amino acids. Trimming cost V 3 bases and J 0 bases; bases outside gene matches: 1. The chain couples TRBV5-7 to TRBJ2-3; TRBD2 matches at 13 bases. TRBV5-7 is an ORF, with its function uncertain. The receptor comes from a man aged 60 to 69 who had recovered from COVID-19. The source material was peripheral blood. CDR3 DNA sequence: TGTGCCAGCAGCTGGGGACTAGCGGGGAGCACAGATACGCAGTATTTT. Protein sequence: CASSWGLAGSTDTQYF.